This record covers a single T cell receptor beta chain. CDR3-region Arm-PCR and iRepertoire HTBI primers produced the TCR beta libraries. TCRdb called the multiplex PCR reads again in MiXCR, with one record for every CDR3 protein. The data show some 450,000 distinct CDR3 sequences, roughly 15% seen once. These data come from a study of regulatory T cells in long-lasting Graves disease. The time point here: newly diagnosed GD, antithyroid drugs for less than 3 months. Extracted RNA from PBMCs served as the source of the TCR library. The CDR3 extends over 13 amino acids. Trimming stripped 7 bases from V and 3 bases from J, with 13 bases between. CDR1 and CDR2 (germline): SQVTM, ANQGSEA. These data were also reused for a study on T cells in Graves' hyperthyroidism and ophthalmopathy. That source reports: It was uncontrolled infection, other autoimmune disease, pregnancy or lactation that excluded patients.

The rearrangement uses TRBV29-1 and TRBJ2-1, with unresolved D. The source is a woman under 40 with Graves disease. Source: peripheral blood mononuclear cells (PBMCs), taken at new diagnosis, from a patient treated with antithyroid drugs. The CDR3 reads CSAILAHYNEQFF. The CDR3 DNA reads TGCAGCGCCATACTGGCTCACTACAATGAGCAGTTCTTC.